Presented here are 12 T cell receptor beta chains from one specimen sequenced in a study of T cell repertoires in cytomegalovirus infection. These receptors lack a known antigen. TCRdb called the reads again in MiXCR, with one record for every CDR3 protein. In the table there are 150,000 or so distinct CDR3 sequences, less than 25% of which are singletons. The material sequenced was CD8+ T cells from cultured PBMCs, taken from culture after CMV antigen stimulation. All receptors derive from a human donor in good health (CMV status not recorded). Some clones in this sample may be carry-over from other donors' samples.

This clonotype was observed at least ten times. The gene calls are TRBV7-2 and TRBJ1-4; 7 bases agree with TRBD1. The V gene end was trimmed by 5 bases and the J gene end by 8 bases; junction bases not matched to a gene: 2. The CDR3 sequence is 12 residues long. Germline-derived CDR1 and CDR2 are SGHTA and FQGNSA. CDR3 region: CASSPGGEKLFF. CDR3 coding DNA: TGTGCCAGCAGCCCAGGGGGAGAAAAACTGTTTTTT.

Here the CDR3 reads CASSYSRDRLTYEQYF. For the CDR3, the DNA is TGTGCCAGCAGTTACTCGAGGGACAGGCTCACCTACGAGCAGTACTTC. This sequence joins TRBV6-6 and TRBJ2-7, with TRBD1 matching over 8 bases. This CDR3 has 16 amino acids. V shed 0 bases, J shed 2 bases, and the junction held 6 bases outside the gene matches. Germline V gene sequence: CDR1 MNHNY, CDR2 SVGAGI (reference sequence).

This clonotype has more than one count but fewer than ten. V is TRBV2 and J is TRBJ2-1, with a weak D call TRBD2 (5 bases). This CDR3 contains 16 residues. CDR1 is SNHLY and CDR2 is FYNNEI in the germline V gene. V was shortened by 2 bases and J by 5 bases, with 16 bases between the two germline ends. DNA for the CDR3: TGTGCCAGCAGTGAATCGCAGGACTCGACGGACAATGAGCAGTTCTTC. Protein: CASSESQDSTDNEQFF.

The table lists this clonotype with a few counts. V and J are TRBV7-9 and TRBJ1-1, with D hard to call. This CDR3 comprises 13 residues. CDR1 SEHNR and CDR2 FQNEAQ come from the germline V gene (reference sequence). V was cut by 2 bases and J by 4 bases, with 8 bases left in between. The DNA for the CDR3 is TGTGCCAGCAGCTTACCGGGGAGCACTGAAGCTTTCTTT. It translates to CASSLPGSTEAFF.

CDR3 amino acids: CASSGDGQGDDQPQHF. The CDR3 region has the DNA TGTGCCAGCAGTGGGGACGGACAGGGGGATGATCAGCCCCAGCATTTT. The chain links TRBV25-1 to TRBJ1-5; 10 bases align to TRBD1. V was pared by 4 bases and J by 5 bases, with 8 bases of the junction left unmatched. CDR3 length: 16 amino acids. Germline V gene lookup returns CDR1 MGHDK and CDR2 SYGVNS.

The chain uses TRBV18 and TRBJ2-7, with D tentatively TRBD1 (6 bases). The germline V gene has CDR1 KGHSH and CDR2 LQKENI. The V gene lost 5 bases and the J gene lost 7 bases, with 18 bases spanning the gap. The length of the CDR3 is 14 residues. The CDR3 protein is CASSTVDRPWEQYF. The CDR3 nucleotides read TGTGCCAGCTCAACCGTGGACAGACCATGGGAGCAGTACTTC. The entire variable domain, with the rest obtained from reference TRBV18 and TRBJ2-7, is as follows: NAGVMQNPRHLVRRRGQEARLRCSPMKGHSHVYWYRQLPEEGLKFMVYLQKENIIDESGMPKERFSAEFPKEGPSILRIQQVVRGDSAAYFCASSTVDRPWEQYFGPGTRLTVT.

Only a few counts were recorded for this clonotype. In DNA, the CDR3 is TGTGCCAGCAGTCCCTGGGGGTTCAATCAGCCCCAGCATTTT. Encoded protein: CASSPWGFNQPQHF. The chain employs TRBV6-2 or TRBV6-3 and TRBJ1-5; tentatively, D is TRBD1 (5 bases). V lost 5 bases and J lost 3, with 11 bases in between. This CDR3 contains 14 residues. Germline CDR1 MNHEY, CDR2 SVGEGT.

In its sample, this clonotype was seen once. This chain links TRBV11-2 with TRBJ2-7; 9 bases agree with TRBD1. The CDR3 runs 14 residues. V lost 5 bases, J lost 4 bases, and 6 bases stayed unmatched. Germline V gene data show CDR1 as SGHAT and CDR2 as FQNNGV. The CDR3, as DNA: TGTGCCAGCAGCGTGGGACAGGGTGGATACGAGCAGTACTTC. Translated, it gives CASSVGQGGYEQYF.

J is TRBJ2-2 and V is TRBV4-1; D is possibly TRBD1 (5 bases). V lost 0 bases and J lost 6, with 14 bases in between. This CDR3 is 16 amino acids long. Germline loops: CDR1 MGHRA, CDR2 YSYEKL. The CDR3 loop reads CASSQDLAGLPGELFF. CDR3 coding DNA: TGCGCCAGCAGCCAAGATTTGGCAGGGCTGCCCGGGGAGCTGTTTTTT.

This chain uses TRBV7-2 with TRBJ2-2; TRBD2 aligns across 7 bases. The length of the CDR3 is 15 residues. The V gene's germline CDR1 is SGHTA and CDR2 FQGNSA. With V trimmed by 3 bases and J by 9 bases, 10 bases remained unmatched. The CDR3 region is CASSFGFERGRELFF. The CDR3 DNA sequence: TGTGCCAGCAGCTTCGGGTTCGAGCGGGGCAGGGAGCTGTTTTTT. The full variable domain, its missing parts supplied by reference TRBV7-2 and TRBJ2-2, is GAGVSQSPSNKVTEKGKDVELRCDPISGHTALYWYRQSLGQGLEFLIYFQGNSAPDKSGLPSDRFSAERTGGSVSTLTIQRTQQEDSAVYLCASSFGFERGRELFFGEGSRLTVL.

This clonotype has more than one count but fewer than ten. This chain uses TRBV7-2 with TRBJ2-7; the match to TRBD2 covers 10 bases. This CDR3 is built from 17 residues. Trimming at V came to 2 bases and at J to 4 bases, leaving 11 bases not matched to a gene. The germline gives CDR1 SGHTA, CDR2 FQGNSA. The CDR3 region is CASSLWGELAGLYEQYF. The CDR3 DNA is TGTGCCAGCAGCTTATGGGGGGAACTAGCGGGGTTGTACGAGCAGTACTTC.

This clonotype was seen more than once but under ten times. V gene TRBV2 combines with J gene TRBJ2-2; D is unclear. This CDR3 comprises 15 residues. Germline CDR1 and CDR2: SNHLY and FYNNEI. V was pared by 2 bases and J by 7 bases, with 14 bases between. CDR3 DNA sequence: TGTGCCAGCAGTGAACACAGTCTACGGAGCGGGGAGCTGTTTTTT. It is translated as CASSEHSLRSGELFF.